This T cell receptor (beta chain) emerged from a study of OX40 agonist ivuxolimab in advanced cancers. The wider study: Patients received ivuxolimab, an agonistic anti-OX40 (CD134) antibody.

The study's findings and limits: The study found that CD8+ T cells averaged more expanded clones than CD4+. Low normalized T-cell clonal expansion also characterized some of the nonresponders.

Profiled with immunoSEQ multiplex PCR; TCRdb holds only in-frame clones, not every one. In the table there are tens of thousands of clones, around 89% of which are singletons. The CDR3 contains 18 residues. Germline V gene data show CDR1 as SGDLS and CDR2 as YYNGEE. Trimming took 0 bases from V and 4 from J; bases not matched to a gene: 13. About this clone: Its matching antigen is unknown.

This TCR was sampled from an adult with an advanced solid tumor such as melanoma, head and neck, liver or kidney cancer. J is TRBJ2-5 and V is TRBV9; TRBD2 aligns across 9 bases. Material: CD4+ or CD8+ T cells sorted from blood, obtained in a trial of the OX40 agonist ivuxolimab. The CDR3, as DNA: TGTGCCAGCAGCGTAGGTATCGGGGCGGGAGGGCCAGGAGAGACCCAGTACTTC. Its protein product is CASSVGIGAGGPGETQYF.